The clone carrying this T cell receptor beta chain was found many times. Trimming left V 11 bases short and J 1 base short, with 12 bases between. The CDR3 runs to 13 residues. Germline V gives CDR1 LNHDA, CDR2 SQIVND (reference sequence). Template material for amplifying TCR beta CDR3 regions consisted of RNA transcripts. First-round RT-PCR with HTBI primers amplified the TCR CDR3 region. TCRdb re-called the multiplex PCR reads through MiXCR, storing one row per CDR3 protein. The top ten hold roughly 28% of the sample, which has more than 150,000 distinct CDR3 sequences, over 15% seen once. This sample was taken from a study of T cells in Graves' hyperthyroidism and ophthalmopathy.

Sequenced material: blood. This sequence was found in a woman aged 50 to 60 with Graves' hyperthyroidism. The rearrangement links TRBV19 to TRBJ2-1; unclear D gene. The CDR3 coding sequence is TGTGCCTCCTCGGCGCGGTCCTACAATGAGCAGTTCTTC. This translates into CASSARSYNEQFF.